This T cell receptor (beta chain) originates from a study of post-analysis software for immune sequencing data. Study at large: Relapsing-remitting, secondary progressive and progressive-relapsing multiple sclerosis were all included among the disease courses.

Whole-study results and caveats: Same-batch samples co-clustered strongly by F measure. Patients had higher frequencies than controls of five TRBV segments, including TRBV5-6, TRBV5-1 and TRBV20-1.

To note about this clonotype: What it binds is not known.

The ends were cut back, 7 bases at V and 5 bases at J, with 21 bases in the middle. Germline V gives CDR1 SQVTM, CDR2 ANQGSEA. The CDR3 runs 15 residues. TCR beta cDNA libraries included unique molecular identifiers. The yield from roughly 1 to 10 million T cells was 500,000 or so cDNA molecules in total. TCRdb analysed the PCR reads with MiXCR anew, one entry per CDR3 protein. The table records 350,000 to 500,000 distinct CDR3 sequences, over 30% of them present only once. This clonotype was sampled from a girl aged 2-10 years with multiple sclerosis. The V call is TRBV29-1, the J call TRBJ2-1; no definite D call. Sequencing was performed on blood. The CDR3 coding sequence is TGCAGCGCCCACATCTTTCGTACGGGTGACAATGAGCAGTTCTTC. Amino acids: CSAHIFRTGDNEQFF.